The 28 T cell receptor beta chains given below trace back to one sample, sequenced in a study of OX40 agonist ivuxolimab in advanced cancers. Clones were sequenced by immunoSEQ multiplex PCR, and TCRdb holds only the in-frame ones, with some missing. The sample lists about 73,000 clones, approximately 89% occurring once. Specimen: CD4+ or CD8+ T cells sorted from blood, collected in a trial of the OX40 agonist ivuxolimab. The receptors shown here come from an adult with an advanced solid tumor such as melanoma, head and neck, liver or kidney cancer.

The chain recombines TRBV27 with TRBJ2-2; TRBD1 is a possible D gene (6 bases). This CDR3 is 14 amino acids long. V shed 6 bases and J shed 5 bases, with 13 bases lying between them. The germline V gene has CDR1 MNHEY and CDR2 SMNVEV (reference sequence). The CDR3 reads CASRRTGYTGELFF. In DNA form, the CDR3 reads TGTGCCAGCAGACGTACAGGGTATACCGGGGAGCTGTTTTTT.

V usage is TRBV2 and J usage is TRBJ1-2; the D is unclear. Trimming took 0 bases from V and 7 from J, leaving 12 bases between them. The germline V gene has CDR1 SNHLY and CDR2 FYNNEI. This CDR3 is 14 amino acids long. The CDR3 spells CASSEATMGSGYTF. The CDR3, as DNA: TGTGCCAGCAGTGAAGCTACTATGGGAAGTGGCTACACCTTC.

Only a few counts were recorded for this clone. DNA of the CDR3: TGCGCCAGCAGCGTGGGACTAGCGGGGGACTACGAGCAGTACTTC. Translated, it gives CASSVGLAGDYEQYF. The chain joins TRBV4-1 to TRBJ2-7; 14 bases map to TRBD2. CDR3 length: 15 residues. Germline values: CDR1 MGHRA, CDR2 YSYEKL. V trimming: 5 bases; J trimming: 3 bases; junction bases outside the gene matches: 3.

This chain links TRBV5-8 with TRBJ1-5; perhaps TRBD1 as D (6 bases). Germline V lookup: CDR1 SGHTS, CDR2 YDEGEE. This CDR3 has 15 amino acids. V gave up 0 bases and J gave up 2 bases, with 9 bases separating them. The CDR3 region is CASSLEGVGNQPQHF. CDR3 coding DNA: TGTGCCAGCAGCTTGGAGGGGGTTGGCAATCAGCCCCAGCATTTT.

The chain couples TRBV28 to TRBJ1-4; no clear D. V was cut by 6 bases and J by 7 bases, with 12 bases left in between. CDR3 length equals 13 residues. The germline CDR1 and CDR2 sequences are MDHEN and SYDVKM. CDR3 protein: CASSSLSVEKLFF. The DNA for the CDR3 is TGTGCCAGCAGCTCTCTTTCGGTTGAAAAACTGTTTTTT.

This clone was seen only once. The chain links TRBV5-1 to TRBJ2-1; 7 nucleotides agree with TRBD2. The ends lost 5 bases at V and 5 bases at J; junction bases unmatched: 22. CDR1 is SGHRS and CDR2 is YFSETQ in the germline V gene. This CDR3 has 19 residues. The CDR3 here is CASSSLLGNSGIRDNEQFF. CDR3 bases: TGCGCCAGCAGTTCTCTCCTTGGGAACAGCGGGATAAGGGACAATGAGCAGTTCTTC.

The rearrangement links TRBV18 to TRBJ2-3; possible D gene TRBD2, 5 bases. CDR1 and CDR2 from the germline V gene are KGHSH and LQKENI. V dropped 3 bases and J dropped 4 bases, with 5 bases sitting between them. The CDR3 is 12 amino acids. The CDR3 region has the DNA TGTGCCAGCTCACCTAGCGCAGATACGCAGTATTTT. The encoded protein is CASSPSADTQYF.

The V gene is TRBV10-1, the J gene TRBJ1-1; 12 bases map to TRBD1. The V and J ends lost 3 bases and 10 bases, in that order; junction bases with no gene match: 12. Looked up from germline, CDR1 is WNHNN and CDR2 is SYGVQD (reference sequence). This CDR3 spans 16 amino acids. Written as DNA, the CDR3 is TGCGCCAGCAGTGACCTTGCGGGACAGGGGGCTCGGGGAGCTTTCTTT. Its protein is CASSDLAGQGARGAFF.

For the CDR3, the DNA is TGTGCCAGCAGCCGAAAACAGGGTTCCCCCACAGATACGCAGTATTTT. It specifies CASSRKQGSPTDTQYF. This chain connects TRBV7-2 to TRBJ2-3; D perhaps matches TRBD1 (6 bases). V dropped 5 bases and J dropped 2 bases, with 17 bases sitting between them. The CDR3 sequence is 16 residues long. Looked up from germline, CDR1 is SGHTA and CDR2 is FQGNSA.

This clone showed up just a few times. The rearrangement joins TRBV10-3 to TRBJ2-4; TRBD1 aligns across 9 bases. Germline V gene data show CDR1 as ENHRY and CDR2 as SYGVKD. The CDR3 loop spans 16 amino acids. Trimming removed 10 bases from V and 3 bases from J; junction bases left unmatched: 13. DNA for the CDR3: TGTGCCACAGGTGCTACAGGGGGCGCAGGCAAAAACATTCAGTACTTC. Translating it yields CATGATGGAGKNIQYF.

The CDR3: CASSGQGSGANVLTF. Written as DNA, the CDR3 is TGTGCCAGCAGCGGACAGGGGAGTGGGGCCAACGTCCTGACTTTC. This rearrangement joins TRBV2 to TRBJ2-6; 9 nucleotides agree with TRBD1. Germline V gives CDR1 SNHLY, CDR2 FYNNEI. V trimming: 6 bases; J trimming: 3 bases; junction bases outside the gene matches: 3. This CDR3 region has 15 residues.

The chain uses TRBV28 and TRBJ1-1; D unclear. The ends were cut back, 2 bases at V and 5 bases at J, with 9 bases in the middle. CDR1 and CDR2 (germline): MDHEN, SYDVKM. CDR3 length: 13 residues. CDR3 residues: CASSLSGRTEAFF. Written as DNA, the CDR3 is TGTGCCAGCAGTTTAAGTGGGCGGACTGAAGCTTTCTTT.

This clone was observed a handful of times. The chain recombines TRBV5-6 with TRBJ2-3; 9 nucleotides line up with TRBD2. Germline loops: CDR1 SGHDT, CDR2 YYEEEE. V lost 5 bases to trimming and J lost 4 bases; unmatched junction nucleotides: 8. The CDR3 consists of 15 residues. The CDR3: CASSRRGLAPDTQYF. The CDR3, as DNA: TGTGCCAGCAGTCGCCGGGGACTAGCCCCAGATACGCAGTATTTT. Full variable domain (remainder filled in from reference TRBV5-6 and TRBJ2-3): DAGVTQSPTHLIKTRGQQVTLRCSPKSGHDTVSWYQQALGQGPQFIFQYYEEEERQRGNFPDRFSGHQFPNYSSELNVNALLLGDSALYLCASSRRGLAPDTQYFGPGTRLTVL.

The chain couples TRBV19 to TRBJ2-3; perhaps TRBD2 as D (5 bases). CDR1 LNHDA and CDR2 SQIVND come from the germline V gene (reference sequence). Trimming took 3 bases from V and 4 from J, leaving 5 bases between them. The CDR3 sequence is 12 residues long. CDR3 protein: CASSMRADTQYF. In DNA form, the CDR3 reads TGTGCCAGTAGTATGCGGGCAGATACGCAGTATTTT.

The V gene is TRBV18, the J gene TRBJ1-1; D unclear. The ends were cut back, 6 bases at V and 5 bases at J, with 13 bases in the middle. Germline V gene data show CDR1 as KGHSH and CDR2 as LQKENI. The CDR3 runs 13 residues. CDR3 nucleotide sequence: TGTGCCAGCTCCCCTAGCCCATCGACTGAAGCTTTCTTT. This gives the protein CASSPSPSTEAFF.

This chain connects TRBV18 to TRBJ1-5; D unresolved. V lost 3 bases to trimming and J lost 6 bases, with 9 bases between them. Germline V lookup: CDR1 KGHSH, CDR2 LQKENI. This CDR3 spans 13 amino acids. CDR3 DNA sequence: TGTGCCAGCTCACCCGACCCGGGTCAGCCCCAGCATTTT. Translating it yields CASSPDPGQPQHF.

This clone appeared a single time. The chain carries TRBV28 and TRBJ1-1; D is undetermined. CDR3 length: 13 amino acids. The V and J ends lost 2 bases and 5 bases respectively, with 9 bases between them. CDR1 and CDR2 (germline): MDHEN, SYDVKM. In DNA form, the CDR3 reads TGTGCCAGCAGTTTAGACGGGGTTACTGAAGCTTTCTTT. Translating it yields CASSLDGVTEAFF.

The chain is built from TRBV19 and TRBJ1-6, with D perhaps TRBD1 (5 bases). Per germline, CDR1 LNHDA and CDR2 SQIVND (reference sequence). The CDR3 spans 15 residues. The V gene lost 5 bases and the J gene lost 7 bases, with 15 bases spanning the gap. As DNA, the CDR3 is TGTGCCAGTAGTCTGGCGGTATGGGGCAATTCACCCCTCCACTTT. Its protein product is CASSLAVWGNSPLHF.

This rearrangement joins TRBV10-1 to TRBJ1-3, with no clear D. The CDR3 consists of 9 residues. V lost 11 bases and J 6 bases, leaving 5 bases between the germline ends. Per germline, CDR1 WNHNN and CDR2 SYGVQD (reference sequence). The CDR3 nucleotides are TGCGCCGGGAAAAACACCATATATTTT. It specifies CAGKNTIYF.

The chain links TRBV28 to TRBJ2-7; D not certain. The CDR3 is 15 amino acids. Trimming removed 6 bases at V and 5 bases at J, with 20 bases between. Germline CDR1 reads MDHEN; CDR2 reads SYDVKM. Written as DNA, the CDR3 is TGTGCCAGCAGCCTCGCGGACCTGGGAAGCCACGAGCAGTACTTC. This encodes CASSLADLGSHEQYF.

The chain carries TRBV5-1 and TRBJ2-1, with 13 bases identical to TRBD2. The CDR3 sequence is 20 residues long. CDR1 is SGHRS, CDR2 YFSETQ, per germline. Trimming at V came to 4 bases and at J to 3 bases, leaving 16 bases not matched to a gene. The CDR3 region has the DNA TGCGCCAGCAGCCTCCAAGGGCCGACTAGCGGGAGGCCACTCTACAATGAGCAGTTCTTC. Translated, it gives CASSLQGPTSGRPLYNEQFF.

The chain is built from TRBV6-5 and TRBJ1-2; D remains ambiguous. Trimming cost V 8 bases and J 7 bases, with 11 bases left between them. In germline, CDR1 is MNHEY, CDR2 SVGAGI. The CDR3 extends over 11 amino acids. CDR3 coding DNA: TGTGCCAGCGGCCGGGAAGGTGGCTACACCTTC. Amino acid sequence: CASGREGGYTF.

V and J are TRBV5-6 and TRBJ1-1; D call uncertain. Germline V lookup: CDR1 SGHDT, CDR2 YYEEEE. V lost 2 bases and J 5 bases, leaving 16 bases between the germline ends. The length of the CDR3 is 15 residues. CDR3 bases: TGTGCCAGCAGCTTACGGACGACGGCGGGGACTGAAGCTTTCTTT. Amino acids: CASSLRTTAGTEAFF.

CDR3 bases: TGTGCCAGCACCCAGGGACAGGGGAGTCTCTACGAGCAGTACTTC. It yields the protein CASTQGQGSLYEQYF. The rearrangement links TRBV28 to TRBJ2-7, with 10 bases fitting TRBD1. Germline V lookup: CDR1 MDHEN, CDR2 SYDVKM. This CDR3 contains 15 residues. J lost 3 bases, V lost 7 bases, and 9 bases had no gene match.

V usage is TRBV6-5 and J usage is TRBJ1-2; no clear D gene. CDR3 length: 15 amino acids. Trimming took off 0 bases at V and 3 bases at J, with 11 bases between the two ends. Germline V CDR1 and CDR2: MNHEY, SVGAGI. CDR3 amino acids: CASSYSIGGDYGYTF. The CDR3 DNA sequence: TGTGCCAGCAGTTACTCGATAGGTGGGGACTATGGCTACACCTTC.

V and J are TRBV2 and TRBJ1-5; D possibly corresponds to TRBD1 (5 bases). The CDR3 consists of 14 residues. CDR1 is SNHLY and CDR2 is FYNNEI in the germline V gene. The chain's CDR3 is CPGWGTPSNQPQHF. The CDR3 DNA follows: TGTCCCGGATGGGGGACTCCTAGCAATCAGCCCCAGCATTTT.

V and J are TRBV5-1 and TRBJ2-5; D remains ambiguous. Germline-derived CDR1 and CDR2 are SGHRS and YFSETQ. V lost 1 base, J lost 5 bases, and 9 bases lay in between. The CDR3 is 13 amino acids. The CDR3 reads CASSLRVAETQYF. Written as DNA, the CDR3 is TGCGCCAGCAGCTTGAGGGTGGCTGAGACCCAGTACTTC. Combining the CDR3 with reference TRBV5-1 and TRBJ2-5 gives the whole variable domain KAGVTQTPRYLIKTRGQQVTLSCSPISGHRSVSWYQQTPGQGLQFLFEYFSETQRNKGNFPGRFSGRQFSNSRSEMNVSTLELGDSALYLCASSLRVAETQYFGPGTRLLVL.

The CDR3 nucleotides read TGTGCCAGTAGTAGCGGCAGCCAAGAGACCCAGTACTTC. It translates to CASSSGSQETQYF. The rearrangement uses TRBV19 and TRBJ2-5; D unresolved. The germline V gene encodes CDR1 LNHDA and CDR2 SQIVND (reference sequence). The CDR3 contains 13 residues. Between the trimmed V and J ends, which lost 4 bases and 1 base, there was a span of 7 bases. Combining the CDR3 with reference TRBV19 and TRBJ2-5 gives the whole variable domain DGGITQSPKYLFRKEGQNVTLSCEQNLNHDAMYWYRQDPGQGLRLIYYSQIVNDFQKGDIAEGYSVSREKKESFPLTVTSAQKNPTAFYLCASSSGSQETQYFGPGTRLLVL.